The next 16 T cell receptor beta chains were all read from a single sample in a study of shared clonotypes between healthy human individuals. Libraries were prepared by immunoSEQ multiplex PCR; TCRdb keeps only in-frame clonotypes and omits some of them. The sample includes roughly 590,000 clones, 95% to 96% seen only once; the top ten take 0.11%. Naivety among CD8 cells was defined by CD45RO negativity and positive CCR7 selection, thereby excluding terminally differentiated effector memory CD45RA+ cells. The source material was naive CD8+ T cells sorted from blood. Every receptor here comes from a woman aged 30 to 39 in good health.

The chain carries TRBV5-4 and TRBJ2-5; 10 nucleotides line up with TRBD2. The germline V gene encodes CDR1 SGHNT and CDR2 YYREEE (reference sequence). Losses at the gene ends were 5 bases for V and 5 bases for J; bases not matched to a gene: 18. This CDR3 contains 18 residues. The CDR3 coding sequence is TGTGCCAGCAGTTCCGGACTAGCGGCAAAACCAGATAGGGAGACCCAGTACTTC. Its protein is CASSSGLAAKPDRETQYF.

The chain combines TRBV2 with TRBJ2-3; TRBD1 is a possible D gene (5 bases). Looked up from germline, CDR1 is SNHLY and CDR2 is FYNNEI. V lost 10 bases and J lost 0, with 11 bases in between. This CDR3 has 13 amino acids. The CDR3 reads CATRTRSTDTQYF. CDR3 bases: TGTGCCACCCGGACAAGAAGCACAGATACGCAGTATTTT. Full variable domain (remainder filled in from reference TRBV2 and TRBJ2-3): EPEVTQTPSHQVTQMGQEVILRCVPISNHLYFYWYRQILGQKVEFLVSFYNNEISEKSEIFDDQFSVERPDGSNFTLKIRSTKLEDSAMYFCATRTRSTDTQYFGPGTRLTVL.

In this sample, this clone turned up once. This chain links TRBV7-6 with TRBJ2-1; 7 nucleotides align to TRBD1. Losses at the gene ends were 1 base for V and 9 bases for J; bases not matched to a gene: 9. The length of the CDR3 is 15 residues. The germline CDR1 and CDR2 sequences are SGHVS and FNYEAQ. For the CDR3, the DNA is TGTGCCAGCAGCTTAGGGACAGGCACCCAGGCTGAGCAGTTCTTC. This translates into CASSLGTGTQAEQFF. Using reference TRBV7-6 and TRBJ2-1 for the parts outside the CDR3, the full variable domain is GAGVSQSPRYKVTKRGQDVALRCDPISGHVSLYWYRQALGQGPEFLTYFNYEAQQDKSGLPNDRFSAERPEGSISTLTIQRTEQRDSAMYRCASSLGTGTQAEQFFGPGTRLTVL.

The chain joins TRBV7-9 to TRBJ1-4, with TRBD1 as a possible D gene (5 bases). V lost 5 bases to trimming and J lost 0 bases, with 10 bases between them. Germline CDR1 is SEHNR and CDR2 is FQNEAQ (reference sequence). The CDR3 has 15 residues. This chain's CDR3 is CASSPSGATNEKLFF. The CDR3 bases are TGTGCCAGCAGCCCTTCGGGGGCAACTAATGAAAAACTGTTTTTT. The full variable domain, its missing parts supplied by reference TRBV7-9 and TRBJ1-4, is DTGVSQNPRHKITKRGQNVTFRCDPISEHNRLYWYRQTLGQGPEFLTYFQNEAQLEKSRLLSDRFSAERPKGSFSTLEIQRTEQGDSAMYLCASSPSGATNEKLFFGSGTQLSVL.

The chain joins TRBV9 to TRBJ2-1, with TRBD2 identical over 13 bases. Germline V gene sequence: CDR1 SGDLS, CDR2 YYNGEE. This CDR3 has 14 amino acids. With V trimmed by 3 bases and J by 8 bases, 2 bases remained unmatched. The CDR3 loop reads CASSGTSGSDEQFF. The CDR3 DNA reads TGTGCCAGCAGCGGGACTAGCGGGAGCGATGAGCAGTTCTTC.

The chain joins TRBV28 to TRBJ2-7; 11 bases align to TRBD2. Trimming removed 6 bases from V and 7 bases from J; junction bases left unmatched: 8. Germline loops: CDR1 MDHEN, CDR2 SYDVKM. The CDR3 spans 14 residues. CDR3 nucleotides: TGTGCCAGCAGCTCATCCGGGACTAGCGGTGAGCAGTACTTC. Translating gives CASSSSGTSGEQYF.

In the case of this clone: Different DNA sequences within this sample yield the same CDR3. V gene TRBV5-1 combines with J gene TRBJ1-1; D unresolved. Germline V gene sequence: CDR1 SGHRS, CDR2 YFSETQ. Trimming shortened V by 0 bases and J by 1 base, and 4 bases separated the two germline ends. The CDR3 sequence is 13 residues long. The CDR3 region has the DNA TGCGCCAGCAGCTTGGCCCAGAACACTGAAGCTTTCTTT. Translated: CASSLAQNTEAFF.

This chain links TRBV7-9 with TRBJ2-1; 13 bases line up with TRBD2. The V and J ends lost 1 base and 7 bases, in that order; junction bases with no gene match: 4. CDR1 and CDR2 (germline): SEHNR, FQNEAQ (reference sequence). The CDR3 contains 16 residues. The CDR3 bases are TGTGCCAGCAGCTTAGGGACTAGCGGGAGTAATAATGAGCAGTTCTTC. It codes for CASSLGTSGSNNEQFF.

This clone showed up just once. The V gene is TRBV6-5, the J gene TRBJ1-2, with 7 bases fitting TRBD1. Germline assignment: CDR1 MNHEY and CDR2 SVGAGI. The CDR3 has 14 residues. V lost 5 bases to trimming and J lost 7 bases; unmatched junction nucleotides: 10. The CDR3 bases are TGTGCCAGCAGTGGACAGGTCGGGTCTTCTGGCTACACCTTC. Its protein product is CASSGQVGSSGYTF.

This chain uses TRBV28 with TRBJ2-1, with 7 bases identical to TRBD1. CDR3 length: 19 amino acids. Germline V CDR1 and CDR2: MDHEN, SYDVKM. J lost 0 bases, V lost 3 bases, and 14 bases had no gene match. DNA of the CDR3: TGTGCCAGCAGTTTTTTACAGGGGAAGTGGGGCACCTCCTACAATGAGCAGTTCTTC. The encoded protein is CASSFLQGKWGTSYNEQFF.

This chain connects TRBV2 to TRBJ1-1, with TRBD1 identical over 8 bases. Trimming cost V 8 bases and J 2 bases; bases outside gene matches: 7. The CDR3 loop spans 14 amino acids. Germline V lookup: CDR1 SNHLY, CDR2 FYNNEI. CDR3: CASGYRGSNTEAFF. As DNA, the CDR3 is TGTGCCAGCGGGTACAGGGGGAGCAACACTGAAGCTTTCTTT.

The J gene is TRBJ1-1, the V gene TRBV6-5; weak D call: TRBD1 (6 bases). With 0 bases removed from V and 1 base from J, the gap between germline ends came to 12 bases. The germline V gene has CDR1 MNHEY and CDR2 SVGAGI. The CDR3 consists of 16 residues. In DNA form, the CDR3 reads TGTGCCAGCAGTTACTCGAGAGCCAGGGGGAACACTGAAGCTTTCTTT. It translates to CASSYSRARGNTEAFF.

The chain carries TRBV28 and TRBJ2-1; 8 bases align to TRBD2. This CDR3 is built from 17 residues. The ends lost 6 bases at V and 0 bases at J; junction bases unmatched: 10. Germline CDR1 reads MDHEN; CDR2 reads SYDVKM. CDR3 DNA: TGTGCCAGCAGCTTAGAATTAGCGGGGATCTCCTACAATGAGCAGTTCTTC. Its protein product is CASSLELAGISYNEQFF. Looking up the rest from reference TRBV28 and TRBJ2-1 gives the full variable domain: DVKVTQSSRYLVKRTGEKVFLECVQDMDHENMFWYRQDPGLGLRLIYFSYDVKMKEKGDIPEGYSVSREKKERFSLILESASTNQTSMYLCASSLELAGISYNEQFFGPGTRLTVL.

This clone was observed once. The CDR3 is CASSSIGTDLNYGYTF. CDR3 DNA: TGCGCCAGCAGCTCGATAGGGACAGACCTTAACTATGGCTACACCTTC. The chain employs TRBV5-1 and TRBJ1-2, with 7 bases aligning to TRBD1. The germline gives CDR1 SGHRS, CDR2 YFSETQ. The CDR3 length is 16 residues. Losses at the gene ends were 3 bases for V and 1 base for J; bases not matched to a gene: 9.

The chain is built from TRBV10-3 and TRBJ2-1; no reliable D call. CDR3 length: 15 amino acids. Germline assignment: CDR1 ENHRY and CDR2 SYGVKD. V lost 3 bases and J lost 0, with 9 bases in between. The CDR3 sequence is CAISESWSSYNEQFF. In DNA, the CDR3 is TGTGCCATCAGTGAATCTTGGAGCTCCTACAATGAGCAGTTCTTC.

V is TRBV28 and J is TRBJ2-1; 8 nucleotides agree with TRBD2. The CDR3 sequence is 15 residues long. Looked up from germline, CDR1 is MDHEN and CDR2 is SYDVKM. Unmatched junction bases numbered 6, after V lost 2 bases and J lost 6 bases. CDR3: CASSLAGGGGNEQFF. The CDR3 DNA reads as TGTGCCAGCAGTTTAGCGGGAGGCGGGGGCAATGAGCAGTTCTTC.